This T cell receptor beta chain was identified during a study of shared clonotypes between healthy human individuals. With 5 bases removed from V and 9 bases from J, the gap between germline ends came to 8 bases. The length of the CDR3 is 11 residues. Per germline, CDR1 SGHAT and CDR2 FQNNGV. Assay used: immunoSEQ multiplex PCR; TCRdb lists only in-frame clones, some missing. The table shows roughly 500,000 clones, with roughly 95% occurring only once. The TCR was taken from a woman aged 25 to 39 in good health. The genes are TRBV11-2 and TRBJ2-1; D gene unclear. Sequenced: naive CD4+ T cells sorted from blood. Subset specified: CD45RA+ positively selected. The CDR3 is CASSLFGEQFF. In nucleotides, the CDR3 is TGTGCCAGCAGCCTGTTTGGTGAGCAGTTCTTC.